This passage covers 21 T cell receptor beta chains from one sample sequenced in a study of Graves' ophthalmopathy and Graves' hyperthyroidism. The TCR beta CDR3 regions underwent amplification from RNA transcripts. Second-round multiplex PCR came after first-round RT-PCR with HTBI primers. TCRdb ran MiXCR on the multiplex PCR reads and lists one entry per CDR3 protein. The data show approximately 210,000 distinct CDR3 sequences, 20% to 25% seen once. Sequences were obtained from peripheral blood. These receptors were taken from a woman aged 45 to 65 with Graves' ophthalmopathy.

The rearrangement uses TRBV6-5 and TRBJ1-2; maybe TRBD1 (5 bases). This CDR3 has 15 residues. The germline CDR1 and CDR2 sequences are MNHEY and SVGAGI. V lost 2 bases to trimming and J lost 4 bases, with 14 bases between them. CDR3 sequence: CASSYIVGTFYGYTF. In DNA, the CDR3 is TGTGCCAGCAGTTACATCGTCGGGACCTTCTATGGCTACACCTTC.

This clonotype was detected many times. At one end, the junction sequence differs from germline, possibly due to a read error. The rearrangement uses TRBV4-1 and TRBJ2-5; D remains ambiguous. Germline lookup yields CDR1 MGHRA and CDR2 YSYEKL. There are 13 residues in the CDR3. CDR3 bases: TGTGCCAGCAGTTTGGGCGGAGTGGAGACCCAGTACTTC. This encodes CASSLGGVETQYF.

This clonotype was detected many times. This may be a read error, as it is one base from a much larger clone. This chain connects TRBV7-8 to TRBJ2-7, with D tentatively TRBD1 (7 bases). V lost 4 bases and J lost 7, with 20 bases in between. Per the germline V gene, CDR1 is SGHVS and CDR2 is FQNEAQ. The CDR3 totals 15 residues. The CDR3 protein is CASSWSGAGGTEQYF. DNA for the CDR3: TGTGCCAGCAGCTGGTCCGGGGCAGGGGGGACGGAGCAGTACTTC.

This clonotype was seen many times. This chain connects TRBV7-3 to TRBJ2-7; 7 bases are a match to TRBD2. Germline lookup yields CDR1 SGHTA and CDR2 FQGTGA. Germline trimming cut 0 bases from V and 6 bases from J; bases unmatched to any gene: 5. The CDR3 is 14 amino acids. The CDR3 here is CASSLTRGSSEQYF. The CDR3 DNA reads TGTGCCAGCAGCTTAACACGCGGGAGTAGCGAGCAGTACTTC.

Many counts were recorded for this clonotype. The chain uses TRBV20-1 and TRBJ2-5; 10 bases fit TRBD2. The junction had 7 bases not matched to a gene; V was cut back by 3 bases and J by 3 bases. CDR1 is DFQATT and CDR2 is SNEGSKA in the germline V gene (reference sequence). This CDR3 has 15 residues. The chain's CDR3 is CSARATSGFKETQYF. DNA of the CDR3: TGCAGTGCTAGGGCGACTAGCGGGTTTAAAGAGACCCAGTACTTC.

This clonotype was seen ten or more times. CDR3 amino acids: CASSEGFREWETQYF. DNA for the CDR3: TGCGCCAGCAGTGAGGGTTTCAGGGAGTGGGAGACCCAGTACTTC. The chain uses TRBV10-2 and TRBJ2-5; the D gene could be TRBD1 or TRBD2 (5 bases each). This CDR3 is 15 amino acids long. Trimming stripped 2 bases from V and 5 bases from J, with 15 bases between. Germline CDR1 reads WSHSY; CDR2 reads SAAADI.

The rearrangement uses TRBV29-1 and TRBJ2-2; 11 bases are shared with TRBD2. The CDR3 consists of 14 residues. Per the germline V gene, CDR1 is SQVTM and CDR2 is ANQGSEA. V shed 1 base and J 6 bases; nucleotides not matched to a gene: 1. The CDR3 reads CSVEASGGSGELFF. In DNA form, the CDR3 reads TGCAGCGTTGAAGCTAGCGGGGGGTCCGGGGAGCTGTTTTTT.

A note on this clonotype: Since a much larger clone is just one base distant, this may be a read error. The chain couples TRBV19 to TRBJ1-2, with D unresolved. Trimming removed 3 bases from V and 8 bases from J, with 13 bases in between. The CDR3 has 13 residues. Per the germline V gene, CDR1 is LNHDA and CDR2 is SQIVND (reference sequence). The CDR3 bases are TGTGCCAGTAGTATGGTAGGGCACCGGGGCTACACCTTC. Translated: CASSMVGHRGYTF.

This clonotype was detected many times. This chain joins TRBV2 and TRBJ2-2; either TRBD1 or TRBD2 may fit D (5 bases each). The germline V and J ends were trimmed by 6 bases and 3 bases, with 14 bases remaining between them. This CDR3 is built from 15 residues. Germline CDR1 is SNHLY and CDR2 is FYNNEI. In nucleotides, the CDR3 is TGTGCCAGCAGGGAAACGAGGGGCTACACCGGGGAGCTGTTTTTT. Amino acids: CASRETRGYTGELFF.

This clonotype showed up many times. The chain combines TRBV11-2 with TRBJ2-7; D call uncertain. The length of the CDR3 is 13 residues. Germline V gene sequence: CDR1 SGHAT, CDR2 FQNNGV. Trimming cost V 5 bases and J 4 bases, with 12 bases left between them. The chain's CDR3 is CASSTLTRYEQYF. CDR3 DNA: TGTGCCAGCAGCACTCTGACCCGTTACGAGCAGTACTTC. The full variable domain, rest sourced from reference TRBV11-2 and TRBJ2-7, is EAGVAQSPRYKIIEKRQSVAFWCNPISGHATLYWYQQILGQGPKLLIQFQNNGVVDDSQLPKDRFSAERLKGVDSTLKIQPAKLEDSAVYLCASSTLTRYEQYFGPGTRLTVT.

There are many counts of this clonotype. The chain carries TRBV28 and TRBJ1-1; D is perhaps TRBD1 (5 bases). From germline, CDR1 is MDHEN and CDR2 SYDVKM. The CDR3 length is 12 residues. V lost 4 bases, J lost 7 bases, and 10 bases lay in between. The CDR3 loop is CASSSGGFEAFF. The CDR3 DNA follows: TGTGCCAGCAGTTCTGGGGGGTTTGAAGCTTTCTTT.

Here the CDR3 DNA reads TGTGCCAGCATCGAGCGGGAGAGGGGTTGGGAGACCCAGTACTTC. Amino acid sequence: CASIERERGWETQYF. The chain employs TRBV28 and TRBJ2-5, with 8 bases that match TRBD2. The trim removed 7 bases at V and 5 bases at J, leaving 12 bases unmatched. CDR1 and CDR2 from the germline V gene are MDHEN and SYDVKM. The CDR3 runs to 15 residues. Filled out from reference TRBV28 and TRBJ2-5, the complete variable domain reads DVKVTQSSRYLVKRTGEKVFLECVQDMDHENMFWYRQDPGLGLRLIYFSYDVKMKEKGDIPEGYSVSREKKERFSLILESASTNQTSMYLCASIERERGWETQYFGPGTRLLVL.

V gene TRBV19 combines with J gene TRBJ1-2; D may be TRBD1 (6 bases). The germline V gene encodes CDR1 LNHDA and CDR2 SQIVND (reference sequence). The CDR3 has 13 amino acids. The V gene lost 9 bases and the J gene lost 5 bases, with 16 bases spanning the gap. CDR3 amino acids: CASAQGRAYGYTF. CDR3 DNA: TGTGCCAGCGCCCAGGGGAGGGCTTATGGCTACACCTTC.

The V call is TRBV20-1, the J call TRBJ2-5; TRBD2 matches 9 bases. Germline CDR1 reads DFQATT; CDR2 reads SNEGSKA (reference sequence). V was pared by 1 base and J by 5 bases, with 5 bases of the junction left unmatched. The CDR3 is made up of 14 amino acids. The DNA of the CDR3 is TGCAGTGCTAGAGGCCTAGCGGGAAGGGAGACCCAGTACTTC. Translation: CSARGLAGRETQYF.

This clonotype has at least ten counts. CDR3 region: CASRAGTGVADTQYF. In nucleotides, the CDR3 is TGTGCCAGCAGAGCCGGGACAGGGGTCGCAGATACGCAGTATTTT. This chain links TRBV11-2 with TRBJ2-3; 10 bases align to TRBD1. Per the germline V gene, CDR1 is SGHAT and CDR2 is FQNNGV. This CDR3 spans 15 amino acids. V was pared by 6 bases and J by 4 bases, with 7 bases of the junction left unmatched.

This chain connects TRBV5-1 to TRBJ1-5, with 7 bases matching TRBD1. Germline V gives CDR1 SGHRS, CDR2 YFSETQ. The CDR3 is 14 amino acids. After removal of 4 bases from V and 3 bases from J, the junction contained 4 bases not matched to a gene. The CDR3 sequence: CASSQGGINQPQHF. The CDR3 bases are TGCGCCAGCAGCCAAGGGGGCATCAATCAGCCCCAGCATTTT.

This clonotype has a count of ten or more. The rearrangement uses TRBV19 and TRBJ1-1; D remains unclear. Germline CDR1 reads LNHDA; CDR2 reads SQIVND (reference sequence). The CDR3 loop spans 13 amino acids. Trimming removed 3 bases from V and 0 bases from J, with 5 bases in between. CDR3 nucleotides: TGTGCCAGTAGTATGGGTCTGAACACTGAAGCTTTCTTT. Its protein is CASSMGLNTEAFF.

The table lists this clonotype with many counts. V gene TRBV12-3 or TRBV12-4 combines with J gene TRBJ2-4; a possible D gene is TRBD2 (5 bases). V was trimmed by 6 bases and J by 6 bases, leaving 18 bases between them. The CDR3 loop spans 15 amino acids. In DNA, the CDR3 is TGTGCCAGCAGCCGAACAGACTGGGCGGGAAACATTCAGTACTTC. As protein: CASSRTDWAGNIQYF.

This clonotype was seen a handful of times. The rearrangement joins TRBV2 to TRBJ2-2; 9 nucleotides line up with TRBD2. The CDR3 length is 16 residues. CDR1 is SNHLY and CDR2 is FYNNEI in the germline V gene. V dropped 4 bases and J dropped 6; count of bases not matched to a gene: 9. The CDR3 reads CASSALTSGNSGELFF. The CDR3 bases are TGTGCCAGCAGTGCCCTGACTAGCGGAAATTCCGGGGAGCTGTTTTTT.

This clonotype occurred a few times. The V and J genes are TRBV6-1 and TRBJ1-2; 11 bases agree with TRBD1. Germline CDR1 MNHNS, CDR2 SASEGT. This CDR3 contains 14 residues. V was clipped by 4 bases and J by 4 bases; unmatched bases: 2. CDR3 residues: CASSGGTGGYGYTF. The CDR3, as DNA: TGTGCCAGCAGTGGCGGGACAGGGGGCTATGGCTACACCTTC.

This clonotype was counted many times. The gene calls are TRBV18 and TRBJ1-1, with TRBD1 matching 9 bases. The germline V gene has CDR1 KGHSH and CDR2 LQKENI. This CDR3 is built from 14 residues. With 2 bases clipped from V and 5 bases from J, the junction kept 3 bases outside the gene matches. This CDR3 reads CASSPDGTGTEAFF. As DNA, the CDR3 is TGTGCCAGCTCACCAGATGGGACAGGGACTGAAGCTTTCTTT.